This T cell receptor beta chain was sequenced during a study of blood T cell repertoires in COVID-19. Looked up from germline, CDR1 is MDHEN and CDR2 is SYDVKM. The junction had 14 bases not matched to a gene; V was cut back by 6 bases and J by 1 base. The CDR3 is made up of 18 amino acids. Libraries were prepared by immunoSEQ multiplex PCR; TCRdb keeps only in-frame clonotypes and omits some of them. This table has about 110,000 clones, about 90% appearing once. The J gene is TRBJ2-2, the V gene TRBV28; 7 positions match TRBD2. Sequenced material: peripheral blood. The clonotype originates from a middle-aged man with active or convalescent COVID-19. The CDR3 DNA reads TGTGCCAGCAGCCATTCGGGGGGTTTGTATTTGAACACCGGGGAGCTGTTTTTT. Translated, it gives CASSHSGGLYLNTGELFF.